This T cell receptor (beta chain) was captured in a study of shared clonotypes between healthy human individuals. Whole-study findings and limits: Non-shared clonotypes displayed generation probabilities falling below those of clonotypes present in all four donors. Represented diversity (both genetic and exposure-history) was limited by the small number of donors. Researchers sampled blood only, noting tissue repertoires likely differ.

Generated by immunoSEQ multiplex PCR, the TCRdb table keeps only in-frame clones and is missing some. The repertoire has more than 2 million clones, roughly 94% of them found once; the top ten carry roughly 0.13%. Looked up from germline, CDR1 is KGHSH and CDR2 is LQKENI. The germline V and J ends were trimmed by 0 bases and 2 bases, with 11 bases remaining between them. The CDR3 length is 16 residues. Regarding this clone: Its antigen is not known.

The source of this sequence is a man aged 18 to 30 in good health. The chain uses TRBV18 and TRBJ2-1; the D gene is possibly TRBD2 (7 bases). Sequenced sample: naive CD4+ T cells sorted from blood. Subset here: CD45RA+ positively selected. The CDR3 loop reads CASSPPRGLTYNEQFF. CDR3 in DNA: TGTGCCAGCTCACCACCGCGGGGGCTCACCTACAATGAGCAGTTCTTC.